This T cell receptor beta chain was sequenced for a study of cytomegalovirus exposure and HLA in healthy donors (dated by TCRdb to about 2017). About the full investigation: According to an earlier analysis of a few hundred of the donors, about 179 million T cells yielded over 90 million unique TCR beta sequences and 276 Gb of sequence data. In a later genetic analysis, genome-wide SNP genotypes for about 55% of the roughly 670 donors were used, and that subset was treated as a discovery cohort. An early release that covered about 600 HLA-typed donors contained about 290 gigabases of sequencing data and tens of millions of unique TCR sequences. Using immunosequencing, the study profiled T cell repertoires from roughly 650 subjects and related those repertoires to cytomegalovirus serostatus. In addition to the first cohort of 500 to 850 subjects, a separate validation cohort of 120 different subjects was used. Both class I and class II loci were covered by HLA typing, at four-digit resolution. A later analysis re-analyzed previously published TCR beta repertoires from 500 to 700 donors and added high-resolution HLA genotyping to study TCR occurrence patterns. Among roughly 370 genotyped donors of the cohort, an average of around 240,000 unique TCR beta nucleotide sequences were sequenced per donor, 15% to 20% of them non-productive. The genetic ancestry cluster associated with self-reported Caucasian donors included over 80% of the 398 genotyped donors. Donor age, sex, ethnicity and CMV serostatus were compiled alongside the repertoire data. Because of strong linkage in the cohort, roughly 5 DR-DQ haplotypes were treated as single units for association and clustering. High-throughput TCR immunosequencing, statistical association of individual TCRs with disease status, and machine learning were combined to predict cytomegalovirus infection status. The aim of the study was to test whether cataloging public T cell receptors could identify signatures of past pathogen exposure. Typing coverage differed by locus: A, B, C, DRB1 and DQB1 were typed in about 620-630 donors, DQA1 in approximately 520, DPA1 in 606, and DPB1 in roughly 470. All discovery cohort repertoires had been generated on a single sequencing platform. An earlier analysis of several hundred of the donors applied high-throughput TCR beta sequencing to assess whether each TCR beta V gene segment acted as functional or pseudogenic. The later analysis used no new phenotypic data to find candidate immune exposures, relying instead on TCR beta sequences and their occurrence across donors.

The CDR3 spans 14 residues, from the cysteine through the phenylalanine. Of the read, only the CDR3 DNA is kept; its 42 bases are in frame from base 1. Between the V and J ends, shortened by 2 bases and 3 bases respectively, the junction contains 10 bases. The germline V gene encodes CDR1 SNHLY and CDR2 FYNNEI. The cohort consisted of 670 or so healthy bone marrow donors. All cohort members were sampled while nominally healthy, although unrecorded immune exposures were likely present. The donor tested CMV seropositive, placing the donor among the 290 or so seropositive members of the cohort. A peripheral blood sample was collected from each donor, and TCR beta sequencing was performed on peripheral blood mononuclear cells. Genomic DNA was extracted from the blood cell samples with the Qiagen DNeasy Blood Extraction Kit. Regarding this clone: Its antigen specificity is not known. The record has no base qualities; no much larger clone is one base away.

The protocol used for the library was the immunoSEQ multiplex PCR assay. For the multiplex PCR, a mixture combining 60 forward primers for TCR Vbeta segments and 13 reverse primers for TCR Jbeta segments was used. Amplification of the CDR3 region of rearranged TCR beta genes was performed with a multiplex PCR assay on genomic DNA. Amplified TCR beta libraries were sequenced as 87-base-pair reads on the Illumina HiSeq System. Per the authors' processing: Across the 700 or so repertoires, a later analysis counted roughly 84 million unique TCR beta chains, roughly 11 million of which were shared by at least two donors. Raw reads were error-corrected and collapsed into unique sequences with a nearest-neighbor algorithm that merged closely related sequences to remove PCR and sequencing errors. CDR3 sequences were aligned to IMGT reference sequences to assign V, D and J gene segments. Each retained sequence needed at least a six-nucleotide match to both a V gene segment and a J gene segment. A rearrangement counted as productive if the CDR3 had no stop codons and remained in frame with V and J, and every other rearrangement counted as non-productive. Following IMGT convention, CDR3 was defined as the stretch from the second conserved V-encoded cysteine to the conserved J-encoded phenylalanine. The earlier analysis of some 580 of the donors excluded any sequence lacking an unambiguous match to a single V gene segment. An earlier analysis of fewer than 650 of the donors classified V segments as functional when productive rearrangements were above 56.7% and as segregating when the standard deviation between donors was above 5%. A statistical classification framework was built for diagnosing cytomegalovirus status from the catalog of TCR beta chain sequences. In a later analysis, V and J genes were assigned by comparing TCR nucleotide sequences against IMGT/GENE-DB human TR gene sequences. Using the TCRdist pipeline, a later analysis assigned CDR3 sequences along with most-parsimonious VDJ recombination scenarios. In a later analysis, every TCR beta chain was defined by the combination of its CDR3 amino acid sequence and its V-gene family, and reads without a unique V-gene family were dropped. In a later analysis, approximately 590 highly shared, low-generation-probability nucleotide sequences were removed to address suspected cross-contamination and a sequencing artifact. In a later analysis, a clonal expansion index was calculated for each public chain from normalized within-repertoire ranks of inferred template counts. In a later analysis, generation probabilities were computed with a VDJ recombination model fitted to out-of-frame rearrangements, and the resulting probabilities were checked against IGoR. A later analysis scored TCR-TCR, TCR-HLA and TCR-CMV co-occurrence with hypergeometric tests, applying a repertoire-size bias correction to TCR pairs. False discovery rates were estimated in a later analysis by permuting HLA or CMV assignments 20 times. A later analysis grouped co-occurring TCRs with DBSCAN, adding TCRdist sequence similarity when clustering within HLA-allele-positive subsets. Repertoires with fewer than 30,000 or more than 120,000 public chains, plus five repertoires with anomalous nucleotide sharing, were excluded from co-occurrence clustering. TCRdb provides this immuneACCESS table in a form limited to in-frame rearrangements. Some clones are lacking; in checked studies, under half of them reflect an unresolved V gene, and why the rest are absent is not known. D and trimming were read from the DNA, whereas the V and J calls and clone size are those reported in that table. For this sample the table gives roughly 190,000 clones, of which around 77% were detected only once. The ten biggest clones cover 2% to 2.5% of the sample.

The research as a whole found: In a later analysis, HLA-associated TCR beta chains were found to be more clonally expanded and to have lower generation probabilities than equally common non-associated chains. A further reported finding was that TCR beta sequences accurately predicted the HLA-A and HLA-B alleles for most subjects in the first cohort. A cluster of highly shared sequence variants was judged likely to represent a technical artifact of the sequencing pipeline. Most TCR sequences were observed very rarely across donors, whereas some public TCRs were present in many individuals. The authors suggested that the approach could potentially be extended to other disease states and immunological phenotypes. When HLA alleles, especially DR and DQ, strongly co-occurred, attributing TCR associations to individual alleles was difficult. In a later analysis, several top co-occurrence clusters were reported to appear linked to parvovirus B19, influenza, CMV and Epstein-Barr virus. Correlated functional status among segregating V segments might reflect linkage disequilibrium, but an unknown experimental factor could not be ruled out. Some IMGT-functional V segments, including TRBV6-2 and TRBV6-3, could not be told apart with the 87-base-pair reads, so those segments were excluded. Because HLA typing was unavailable for some donors at each locus, only the typed subset was used in association tests. Cytomegalovirus status was reported to be diagnosed by the classifier with high specificity and sensitivity in both the original and validation cohorts. Three of the identified cytomegalovirus-associated TCR beta chains were confirmed in vitro to be specific for cytomegalovirus antigens. In a later genetic analysis, a missense DCLRE1C variant was associated with V-gene and J-gene trimming of TCR beta chains, and the association was replicated in an independent cohort. An earlier analysis of roughly 570 of the donors showed that most TCR beta V segments appeared in productive rearrangements either about 87% or about 30% of the time, which broadly matched IMGT annotations. The presence/absence analyses assumed that sequencing depth was roughly uniform across donors, and that assumption may not be true. According to a later genetic analysis, donors in an Asian-associated ancestry cluster had fewer N-insertions in productive TCRs than the approximately 630-donor mean. A later analysis found that most CMV-associated TCR beta chains appeared HLA-restricted, with HLA associations seemingly driven largely by CMV exposure. Only TCR beta chains were sequenced in this cohort, and the absence of alpha or paired-chain data limited detectable features. The only immune exposure information available for the cohort was CMV serostatus. The earlier analysis of some 540 of the donors excluded 15 to 20 rarely observed V segments, including chromosome 9 orphons, because counts were too low. The study gave a list of more than 150 TCR beta chains associated with cytomegalovirus. A later analysis found that TCR association rates varied across HLA loci, with DRB1 alleles showing the most associated TCRs and HLA-C alleles the fewest. At a false discovery rate of 0.05, a later analysis linked around 15,000 TCR beta sequences to specific HLA alleles.

This sequence was found in a woman between 25 and 40 years old in good health and CMV-seropositive. The V and J genes are TRBV2 and TRBJ2-5; the best D guess is TRBD2, with 6 bases matching. What was sequenced was PBMCs. The CDR3 protein is CASSENSGKETQYF. The sequenced DNA: TGTGCCAGCAGTGAAAATAGCGGAAAAGAGACCCAGTACTTC.